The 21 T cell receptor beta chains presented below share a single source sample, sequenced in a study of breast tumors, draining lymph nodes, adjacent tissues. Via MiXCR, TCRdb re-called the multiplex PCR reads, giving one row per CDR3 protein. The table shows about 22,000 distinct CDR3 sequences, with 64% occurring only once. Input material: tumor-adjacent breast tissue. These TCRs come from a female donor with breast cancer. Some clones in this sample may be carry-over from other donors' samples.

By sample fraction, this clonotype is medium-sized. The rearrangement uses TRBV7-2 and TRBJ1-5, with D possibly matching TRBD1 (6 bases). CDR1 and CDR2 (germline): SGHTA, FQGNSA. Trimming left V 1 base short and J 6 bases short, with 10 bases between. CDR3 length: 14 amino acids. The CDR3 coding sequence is TGTGCCAGCAGCTTAGACAGGGTTAGTCAGCCCCAGCATTTT. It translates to CASSLDRVSQPQHF.

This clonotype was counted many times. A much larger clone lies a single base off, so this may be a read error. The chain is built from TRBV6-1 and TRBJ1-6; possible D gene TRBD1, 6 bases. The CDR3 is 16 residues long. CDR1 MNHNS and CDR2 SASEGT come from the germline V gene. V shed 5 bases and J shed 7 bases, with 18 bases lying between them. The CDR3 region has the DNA TGTGCCAGCAGTCAAGTAGGGGGGGCTGGGAATTCACCCCTCCACTTT. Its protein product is CASSQVGGAGNSPLHF.

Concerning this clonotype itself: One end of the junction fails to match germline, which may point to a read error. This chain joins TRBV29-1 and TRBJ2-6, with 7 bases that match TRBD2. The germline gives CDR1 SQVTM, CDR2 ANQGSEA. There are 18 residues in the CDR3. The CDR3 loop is CSVEDRGGTPRGAIVLTF. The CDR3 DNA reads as TGCAGCGTTGAAGATCGCGGGGGTACTCCCCGTGGGGCCATCGTCCTGACTTTC.

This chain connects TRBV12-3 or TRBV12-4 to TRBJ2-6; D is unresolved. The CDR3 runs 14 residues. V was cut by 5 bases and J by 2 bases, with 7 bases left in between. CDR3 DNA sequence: TGTGCCAGCAGTCTTTATGCTGGGGCCAACGTCCTGACTTTC. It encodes CASSLYAGANVLTF.

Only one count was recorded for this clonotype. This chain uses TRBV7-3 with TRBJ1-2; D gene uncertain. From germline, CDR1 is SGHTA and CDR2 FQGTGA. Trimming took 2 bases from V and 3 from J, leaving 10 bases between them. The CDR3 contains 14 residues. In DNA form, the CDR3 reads TGTGCCAGCAGCTTAGGACCCCTCGACTATGGCTACACCTTC. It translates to CASSLGPLDYGYTF.

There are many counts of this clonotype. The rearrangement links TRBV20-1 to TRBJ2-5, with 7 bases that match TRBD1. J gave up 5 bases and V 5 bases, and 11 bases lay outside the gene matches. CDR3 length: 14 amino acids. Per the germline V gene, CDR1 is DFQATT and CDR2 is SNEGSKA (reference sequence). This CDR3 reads CSAGVGGAGETQYF. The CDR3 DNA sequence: TGCAGTGCTGGGGTAGGGGGCGCAGGGGAGACCCAGTACTTC.

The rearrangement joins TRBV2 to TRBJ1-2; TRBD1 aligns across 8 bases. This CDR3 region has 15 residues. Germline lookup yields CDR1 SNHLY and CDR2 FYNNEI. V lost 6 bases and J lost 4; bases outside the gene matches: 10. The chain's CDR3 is CASRGEQGESYGYTF. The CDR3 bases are TGTGCCAGCAGGGGCGAACAGGGGGAGAGCTATGGCTACACCTTC.

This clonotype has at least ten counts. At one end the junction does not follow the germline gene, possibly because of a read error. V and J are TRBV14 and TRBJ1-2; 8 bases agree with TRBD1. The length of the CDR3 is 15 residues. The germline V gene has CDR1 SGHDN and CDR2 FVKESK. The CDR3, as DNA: TGTGCCAGCAGCCAAGGGCAGGGGGCGAAAAATGGCTCCACCTTC. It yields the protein CASSQGQGAKNGSTF.

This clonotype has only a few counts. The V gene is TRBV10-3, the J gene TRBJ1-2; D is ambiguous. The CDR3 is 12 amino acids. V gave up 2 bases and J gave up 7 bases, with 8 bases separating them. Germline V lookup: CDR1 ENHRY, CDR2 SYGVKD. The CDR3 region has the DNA TGTGCCATCAGTGAGAGAACGAGTGGCTACACCTTC. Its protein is CAISERTSGYTF.

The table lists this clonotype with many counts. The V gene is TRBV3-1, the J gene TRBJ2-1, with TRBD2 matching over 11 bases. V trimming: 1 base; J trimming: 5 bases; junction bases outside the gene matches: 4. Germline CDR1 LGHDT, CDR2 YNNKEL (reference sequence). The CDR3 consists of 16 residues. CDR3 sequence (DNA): TGTGCCAGCAGCCAAGGTAGCGGGAGGGTAAACAATGAGCAGTTCTTC. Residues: CASSQGSGRVNNEQFF.

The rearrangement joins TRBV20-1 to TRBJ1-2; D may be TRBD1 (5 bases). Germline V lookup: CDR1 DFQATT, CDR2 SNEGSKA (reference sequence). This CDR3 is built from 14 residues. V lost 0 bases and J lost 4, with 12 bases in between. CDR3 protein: CSARDPGRGYGYTF. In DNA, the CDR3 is TGCAGTGCTAGAGATCCCGGGAGGGGCTATGGCTACACCTTC.

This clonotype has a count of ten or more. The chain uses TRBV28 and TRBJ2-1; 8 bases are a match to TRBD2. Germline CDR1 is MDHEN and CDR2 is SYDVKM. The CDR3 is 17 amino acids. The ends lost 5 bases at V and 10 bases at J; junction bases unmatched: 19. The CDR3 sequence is CASSPPPGLVPFGEQFF. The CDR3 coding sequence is TGTGCCAGCAGTCCGCCTCCGGGACTAGTCCCTTTCGGAGAGCAGTTCTTC. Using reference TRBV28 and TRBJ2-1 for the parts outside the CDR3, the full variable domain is DVKVTQSSRYLVKRTGEKVFLECVQDMDHENMFWYRQDPGLGLRLIYFSYDVKMKEKGDIPEGYSVSREKKERFSLILESASTNQTSMYLCASSPPPGLVPFGEQFFGPGTRLTVL.

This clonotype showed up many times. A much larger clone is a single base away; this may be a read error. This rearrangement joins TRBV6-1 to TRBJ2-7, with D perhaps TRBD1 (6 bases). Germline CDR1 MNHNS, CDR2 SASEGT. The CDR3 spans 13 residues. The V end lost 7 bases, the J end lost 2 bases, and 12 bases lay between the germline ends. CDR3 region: CASIPGEPYEQYF. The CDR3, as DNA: TGTGCCAGCATACCAGGGGAACCCTACGAGCAGTACTTC.

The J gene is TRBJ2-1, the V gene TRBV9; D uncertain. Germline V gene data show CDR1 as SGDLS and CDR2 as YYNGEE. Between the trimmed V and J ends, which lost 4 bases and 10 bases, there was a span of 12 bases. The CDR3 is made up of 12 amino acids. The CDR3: CASSLEFGEQFF. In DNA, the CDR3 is TGTGCCAGCAGCCTAGAGTTCGGGGAGCAGTTCTTC.

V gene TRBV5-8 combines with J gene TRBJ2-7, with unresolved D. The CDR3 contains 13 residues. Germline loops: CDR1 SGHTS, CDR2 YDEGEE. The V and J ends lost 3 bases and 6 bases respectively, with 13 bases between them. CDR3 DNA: TGTGCCAGCAGCTCCCTAAAACTCAGCGAGCAGTACGTC. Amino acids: CASSSLKLSEQYV.

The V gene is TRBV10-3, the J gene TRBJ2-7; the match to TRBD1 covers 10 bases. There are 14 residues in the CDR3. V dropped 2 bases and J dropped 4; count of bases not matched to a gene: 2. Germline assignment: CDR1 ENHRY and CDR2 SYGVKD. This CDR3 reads CAISEKGQGYEQYF. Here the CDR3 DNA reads TGTGCCATCAGTGAGAAGGGACAGGGGTACGAGCAGTACTTC.

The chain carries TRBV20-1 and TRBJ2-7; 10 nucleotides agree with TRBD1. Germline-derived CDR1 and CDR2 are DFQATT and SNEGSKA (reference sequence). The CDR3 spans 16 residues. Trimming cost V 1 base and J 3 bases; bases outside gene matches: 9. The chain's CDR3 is CSARGDTGQGFYEQYF. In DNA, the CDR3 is TGCAGTGCTAGAGGTGACACGGGACAGGGGTTCTACGAGCAGTACTTC.

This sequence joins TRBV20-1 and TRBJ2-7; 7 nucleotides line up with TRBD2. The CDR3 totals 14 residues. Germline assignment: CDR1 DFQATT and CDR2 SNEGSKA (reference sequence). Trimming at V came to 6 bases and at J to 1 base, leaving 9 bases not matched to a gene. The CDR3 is CSAERGGSSYEQYF. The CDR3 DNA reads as TGCAGTGCGGAACGTGGCGGGAGTTCCTACGAGCAGTACTTC.

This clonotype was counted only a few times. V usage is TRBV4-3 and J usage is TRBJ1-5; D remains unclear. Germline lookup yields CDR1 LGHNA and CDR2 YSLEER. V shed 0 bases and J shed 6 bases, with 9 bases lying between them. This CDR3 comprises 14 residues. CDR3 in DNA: TGCGCCAGCAGCCAAGATCCGATGGGTCAGCCCCAGCATTTT. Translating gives CASSQDPMGQPQHF.

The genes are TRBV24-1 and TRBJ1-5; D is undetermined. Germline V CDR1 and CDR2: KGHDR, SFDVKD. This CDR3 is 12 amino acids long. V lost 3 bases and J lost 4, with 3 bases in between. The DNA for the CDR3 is TGTGCCACCAGTGATCCAAATCAGCCCCAGCATTTT. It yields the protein CATSDPNQPQHF.

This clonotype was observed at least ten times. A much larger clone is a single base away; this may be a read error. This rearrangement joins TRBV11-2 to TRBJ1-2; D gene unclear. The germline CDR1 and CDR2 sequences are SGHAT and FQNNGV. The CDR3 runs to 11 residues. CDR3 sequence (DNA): TGTGCCAGCAGCCCTGGATCAGGCTCCGCCTTC. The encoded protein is CASSPGSGSAF.